This T cell receptor (beta chain) is drawn from a study of cytotoxic CD8 clonotypes in ibrutinib-treated CLL. As for the study in general: Partial responses numbered around 24 and complete responses 2; after a median about 68 months, 14 stayed remitted and around 12 progressed. Samples had a mean of approximately 260,000 productive templates and tens of thousands of productive rearrangements. General study points: Clonality rose at ibrutinib response and fell back toward baseline at progression.

A note on this clone: What it binds is not known.

V trimming: 6 bases; J trimming: 3 bases; junction bases outside the gene matches: 5. Per germline, CDR1 MNHEY and CDR2 SVGAGI. This CDR3 is built from 14 residues. Libraries were prepared by immunoSEQ multiplex PCR; TCRdb keeps only in-frame clonotypes and omits some of them. The data show about 14,000 clones, around 64% seen once. The material sequenced was PBMCs, taken before ibrutinib treatment. The receptor comes from a human donor with chronic lymphocytic leukemia. V is TRBV6-5 and J is TRBJ1-5, with TRBD1 matching 7 bases. The CDR3 bases are TGTGCCAGCAGAACACAGGGGATCAATCAGCCCCAGCATTTT. Translated: CASRTQGINQPQHF.